Described below is a single T cell receptor (beta chain) sequence and its context. Profiling relied on immunoSEQ multiplex PCR, and the TCRdb table lists in-frame clones only, not all of them. Of 95,000 to 120,000 clones listed, approximately 84% are singletons. Germline assignment: CDR1 KGHDR and CDR2 SFDVKD. The CDR3 spans 16 residues. V shed 2 bases and J 1 base; nucleotides not matched to a gene: 6. This record belongs to a study of blood T cell repertoires in COVID-19. Sequencing was performed on peripheral blood. The receptor's source is a man between 35 and 55 years old with acute or convalescent COVID-19. The rearrangement links TRBV24-1 to TRBJ2-7; 8 positions match TRBD1. In DNA form, the CDR3 reads TGTGCCACCAGTGATTCCGGGACAGGAAGTTCCTACGAGCAGTACTTC. The encoded protein is CATSDSGTGSSYEQYF.